Included here is one TCR beta chain sequence, with context. Its target is not known. This CDR3 has 19 amino acids. J gave up 2 bases and V 0 bases, and 9 bases lay outside the gene matches. CDR1 and CDR2 (germline): LGHNA, YSLEER. This record comes from a study of PD-1 blockade in mismatch repair-deficient tumors. Every patient had mismatch repair deficiency by PCR or immunohistochemistry. Points from the study as a whole: Tumor-resident clones, often absent from pretreatment blood, expanded after pembrolizumab and then contracted.

Some clones are missing from TCRdb's copy, which holds only in-frame ones; the method was immunoSEQ multiplex PCR. In the table there are about 68,000 clones, 60% to 80% of which are singletons. Sequencing was performed on peripheral blood, taken 2 weeks after starting pembrolizumab. The source is an adult with mismatch repair-deficient cancer. This sequence joins TRBV4-3 and TRBJ2-2; 10 bases fit TRBD2. In DNA, the CDR3 is TGCGCCAGCAGCCAAGATGGGCTAGCGGGAGACTTAAACACCGGGGAGCTGTTTTTT. This gives the protein CASSQDGLAGDLNTGELFF.